The 8 T cell receptor beta chains below come from one sample, sequenced in a study of technical replicates of blood from a handful of donors. The assay was immunoSEQ multiplex PCR, and TCRdb's table has in-frame clones only and misses some. The top ten hold 0.21% of the sample, which has about 70,000 clones, 95% to 97% seen once. Material for sequencing was T cells isolated from PBMCs. The receptors here all came from a human donor in good health.

This rearrangement joins TRBV4-1 to TRBJ2-2; D uncertain. The length of the CDR3 is 14 residues. CDR1 and CDR2 from the germline V gene are MGHRA and YSYEKL. V was clipped by 4 bases and J by 5 bases, with 11 bases between them. CDR3 sequence reads: CASSPPIQTGELFF. The DNA for the CDR3 is TGCGCCAGCAGCCCCCCGATTCAGACCGGGGAGCTGTTTTTT.

The CDR3 nucleotides read TGTGCCAGCAGCGCCCAGGAAGCTAACTATGGCTACACCTTC. Amino acids: CASSAQEANYGYTF. The V call is TRBV9, the J call TRBJ1-2; D remains unclear. This CDR3 contains 14 residues. The germline V and J ends were trimmed by 3 bases and 0 bases, with 9 bases remaining between them. Germline CDR1 is SGDLS and CDR2 is YYNGEE.

This rearrangement joins TRBV29-1 to TRBJ1-5, with D uncertain. Germline V gene sequence: CDR1 SQVTM, CDR2 ANQGSEA. The CDR3 has 13 amino acids. Trimming stripped 1 base from V and 4 bases from J, with 8 bases between. CDR3 in amino acids: CSVEAGGNQPQHF. Written as DNA, the CDR3 is TGCAGCGTTGAAGCGGGTGGGAATCAGCCCCAGCATTTT.

The CDR3 bases are TGTGCCAGCAGCGCTACGAGACAGGGGGCGAGTGGCTACACCTTC. Translating gives CASSATRQGASGYTF. The chain links TRBV11-1 to TRBJ1-2; 10 bases map to TRBD1. With V trimmed by 5 bases and J by 7 bases, 10 bases remained unmatched. Per germline, CDR1 SGHAT and CDR2 FQDESV (reference sequence). This CDR3 spans 15 amino acids.

The V call is TRBV7-2, the J call TRBJ2-7; D uncertain. Germline V gene data show CDR1 as SGHTA and CDR2 as FQGNSA. The CDR3 contains 13 residues. V was clipped by 2 bases and J by 2 bases, with 7 bases between them. This chain's CDR3 is CASSLTLTYEQYF. The CDR3 nucleotides are TGTGCCAGCAGCTTAACACTAACCTACGAGCAGTACTTC.

This sequence joins TRBV11-2 and TRBJ2-7, with D possibly matching TRBD1 (6 bases). Trimming took 4 bases from V and 0 from J, leaving 19 bases between them. Germline V gene data show CDR1 as SGHAT and CDR2 as FQNNGV. The CDR3 spans 17 residues. CDR3 DNA sequence: TGTGCCAGCAGCTCTCTGAGGGGGACAACTTACTCCTACGAGCAGTACTTC. Amino acids: CASSSLRGTTYSYEQYF.

The chain recombines TRBV7-9 with TRBJ1-1, with D perhaps TRBD1 (5 bases). Germline V lookup: CDR1 SEHNR, CDR2 FQNEAQ (reference sequence). The length of the CDR3 is 12 residues. The V gene lost 6 bases and the J gene lost 4 bases, with 9 bases spanning the gap. The CDR3 coding sequence is TGTGCCAGCAGGGGGGGATCCACTGAAGCTTTCTTT. It codes for CASRGGSTEAFF.

The genes are TRBV27 and TRBJ2-1; D is ambiguous. The ends were cut back, 4 bases at V and 2 bases at J, with 9 bases in the middle. This CDR3 has 14 amino acids. The germline CDR1 and CDR2 sequences are MNHEY and SMNVEV (reference sequence). This chain's CDR3 is CASSSPTAYNEQFF. The CDR3 DNA sequence: TGTGCCAGCAGTTCCCCCACAGCCTACAATGAGCAGTTCTTC.